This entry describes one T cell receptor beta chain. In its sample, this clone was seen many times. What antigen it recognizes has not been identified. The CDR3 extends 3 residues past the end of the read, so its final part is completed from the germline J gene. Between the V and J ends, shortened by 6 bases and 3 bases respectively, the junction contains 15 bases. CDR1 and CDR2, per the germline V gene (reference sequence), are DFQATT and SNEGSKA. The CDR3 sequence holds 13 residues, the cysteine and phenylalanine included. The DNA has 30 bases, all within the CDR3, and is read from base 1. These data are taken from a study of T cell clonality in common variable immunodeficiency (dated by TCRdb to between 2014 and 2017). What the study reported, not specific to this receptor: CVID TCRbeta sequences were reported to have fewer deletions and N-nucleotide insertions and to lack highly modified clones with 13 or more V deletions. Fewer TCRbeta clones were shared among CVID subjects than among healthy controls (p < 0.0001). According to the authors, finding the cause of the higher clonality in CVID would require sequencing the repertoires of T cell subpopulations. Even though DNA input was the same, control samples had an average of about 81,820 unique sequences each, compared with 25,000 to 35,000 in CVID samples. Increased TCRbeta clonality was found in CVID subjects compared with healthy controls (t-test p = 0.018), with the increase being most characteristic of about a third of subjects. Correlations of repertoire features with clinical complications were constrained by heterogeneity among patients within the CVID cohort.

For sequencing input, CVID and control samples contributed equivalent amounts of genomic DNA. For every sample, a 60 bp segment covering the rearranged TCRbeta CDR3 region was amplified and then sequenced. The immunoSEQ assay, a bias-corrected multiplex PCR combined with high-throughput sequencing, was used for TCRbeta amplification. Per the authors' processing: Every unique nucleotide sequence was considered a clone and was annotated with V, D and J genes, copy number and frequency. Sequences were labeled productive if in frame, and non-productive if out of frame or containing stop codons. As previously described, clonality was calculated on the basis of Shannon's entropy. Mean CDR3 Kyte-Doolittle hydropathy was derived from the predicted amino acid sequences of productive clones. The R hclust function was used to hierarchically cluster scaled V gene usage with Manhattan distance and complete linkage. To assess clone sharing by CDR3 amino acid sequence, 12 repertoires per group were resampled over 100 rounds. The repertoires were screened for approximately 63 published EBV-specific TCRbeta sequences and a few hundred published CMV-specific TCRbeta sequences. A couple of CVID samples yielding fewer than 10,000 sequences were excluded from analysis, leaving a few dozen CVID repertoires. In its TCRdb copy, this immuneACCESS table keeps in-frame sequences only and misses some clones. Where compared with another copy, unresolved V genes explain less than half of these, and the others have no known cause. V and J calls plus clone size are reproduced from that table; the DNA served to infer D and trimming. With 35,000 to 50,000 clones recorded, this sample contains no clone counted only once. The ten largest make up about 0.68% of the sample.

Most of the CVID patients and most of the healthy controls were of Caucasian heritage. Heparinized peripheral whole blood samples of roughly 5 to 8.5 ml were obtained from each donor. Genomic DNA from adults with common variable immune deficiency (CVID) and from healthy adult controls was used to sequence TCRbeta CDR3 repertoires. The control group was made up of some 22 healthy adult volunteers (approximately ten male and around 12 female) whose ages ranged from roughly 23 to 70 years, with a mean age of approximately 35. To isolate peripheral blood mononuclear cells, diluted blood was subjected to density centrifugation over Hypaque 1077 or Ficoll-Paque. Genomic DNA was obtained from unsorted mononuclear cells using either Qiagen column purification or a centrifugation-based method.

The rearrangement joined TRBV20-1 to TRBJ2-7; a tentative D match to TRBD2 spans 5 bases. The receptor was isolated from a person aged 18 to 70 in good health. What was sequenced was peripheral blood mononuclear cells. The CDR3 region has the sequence CSAQGGLGYEQYF. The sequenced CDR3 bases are TGCAGTGCCCAAGGCGGGCTAGGCTACGAG.